A single sample is the source of the 2 T cell receptor beta chains below, sequenced in a study of cytomegalovirus exposure and HLA in healthy donors. The PCR used 60 Vbeta and 13 Jbeta primers. The repertoire was sequenced with immunoSEQ multiplex PCR; TCRdb's copy has only in-frame clones and lacks some. This table holds under 110,000 clones, around 79% found once. Sequencing was carried out using PBMCs. These receptors were obtained from a woman in her thirties or forties in good health and CMV-seronegative.

This clone was seen just once. The chain recombines TRBV13 with TRBJ2-2; possibly TRBD1 for D (6 bases). The germline CDR1 and CDR2 sequences are PRHDT and FYEKMQ (reference sequence). The CDR3 is 16 residues long. V was cut by 5 bases and J by 5 bases, with 18 bases left in between. The CDR3 region has the DNA TGTGCCAGCAGCGACGCAATACCCAGGGGAACCGGGGAGCTGTTTTTT. It translates to CASSDAIPRGTGELFF. The full variable domain, with the rest looked up from reference TRBV13 and TRBJ2-2, is AAGVIQSPRHLIKEKRETATLKCYPIPRHDTVYWYQQGPGQDPQFLISFYEKMQSDKGSIPDRFSAQQFSDYHSELNMSSLELGDSALYFCASSDAIPRGTGELFFGEGSRLTVL.

The chain has TRBV5-1 and TRBJ2-3, with TRBD2 matching over 12 bases. J lost 6 bases, V lost 1 base, and 15 bases had no gene match. This CDR3 comprises 19 residues. Germline V gene sequence: CDR1 SGHRS, CDR2 YFSETQ. The CDR3 loop is CASSLFLAGGNTQADTQYF. Here the CDR3 DNA reads TGCGCCAGCAGCTTGTTCCTAGCGGGAGGGAATACACAAGCGGATACGCAGTATTTT.